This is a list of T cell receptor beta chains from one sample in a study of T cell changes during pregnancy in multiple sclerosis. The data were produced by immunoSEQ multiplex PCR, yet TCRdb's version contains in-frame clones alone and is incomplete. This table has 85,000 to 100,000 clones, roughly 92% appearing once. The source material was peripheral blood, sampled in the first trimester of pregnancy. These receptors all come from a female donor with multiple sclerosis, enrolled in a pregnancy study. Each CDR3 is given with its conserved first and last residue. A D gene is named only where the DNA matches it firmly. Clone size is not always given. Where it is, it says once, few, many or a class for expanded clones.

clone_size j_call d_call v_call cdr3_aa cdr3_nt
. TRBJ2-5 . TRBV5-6 CASSFRGLLWKTQYF TGTGCCAGCAGCTTCAGGGGACTACTTTGGAAGACCCAGTACTTC
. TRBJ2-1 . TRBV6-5 CASSPKGPSYNEQFF TGTGCCAGCAGCCCCAAGGGGCCCTCCTACAATGAGCAGTTCTTC
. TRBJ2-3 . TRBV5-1 CASSARVPGTQYF TGCGCCAGCAGCGCCAGGGTACCAGGGACGCAGTATTTT
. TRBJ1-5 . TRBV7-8 CASSSQGVINQPQHF TGTGCCAGCAGCTCCCAAGGGGTTATCAATCAGCCCCAGCATTTT
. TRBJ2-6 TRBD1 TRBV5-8 CASSLEGAPSGANVLTF TGTGCCAGCAGCTTGGAGGGGGCTCCCTCTGGGGCCAACGTCCTGACTTTC
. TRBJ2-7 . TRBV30 CAWGQTGREQYF TGTGCCTGGGGACAGACTGGTCGGGAGCAGTACTTC
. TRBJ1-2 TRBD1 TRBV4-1 CASSQVTGNYGYTF TGCGCCAGCAGCCAAGTGACAGGGAACTATGGCTACACCTTC
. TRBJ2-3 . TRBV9 CASSVGTSVYSSTDTQYF TGTGCCAGCAGCGTAGGAACTAGTGTTTACTCTAGCACAGATACGCAGTATTTT
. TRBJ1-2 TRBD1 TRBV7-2 CASSFRTGGSSGYTF TGTGCCAGCAGCTTCCGGACAGGGGGCTCTTCTGGCTACACCTTC
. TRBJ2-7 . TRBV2 CASRRSLLADLSTYEQYF TGTGCCAGCAGACGGTCTTTACTAGCAGATTTATCTACCTACGAGCAGTACTTC
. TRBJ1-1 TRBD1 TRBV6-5 CASSYGTGTGAFF TGTGCCAGCAGTTACGGGACCGGGACAGGAGCTTTCTTT
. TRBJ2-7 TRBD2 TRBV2 CASRLAGYEQYF TGTGCCAGCAGACTAGCGGGCTACGAGCAGTACTTC
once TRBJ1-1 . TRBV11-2 CASSLPRMNTEAFF TGTGCCAGCAGCTTACCCCGTATGAACACTGAAGCTTTCTTT
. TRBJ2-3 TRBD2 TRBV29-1 CSANGRGGTDTQYF TGCAGCGCCAATGGGCGGGGGGGCACAGATACGCAATATTTT
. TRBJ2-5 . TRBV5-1 CASSLISGLHEETQYF TGCGCCAGCAGCTTGATCTCGGGACTCCACGAAGAGACCCAGTACTTC
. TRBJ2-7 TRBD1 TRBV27 CASRLRTGTYEQYF TGTGCCAGCAGGCTCAGGACAGGGACCTACGAGCAGTACTTC
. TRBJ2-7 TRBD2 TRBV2 CASNLMGGGAYEQYF TGTGCCAGCAACCTAATGGGGGGAGGGGCCTACGAGCAGTACTTC
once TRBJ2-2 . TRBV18 CASSPQGRANTGELFF TGTGCCAGCTCACCACAGGGGCGAGCGAACACCGGGGAGCTGTTTTTT
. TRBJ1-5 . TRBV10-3 CATAGSQNQPQHF TGTGCCACCGCCGGGTCCCAAAATCAGCCCCAGCATTTT
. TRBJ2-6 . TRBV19 CASSIPGVSSGANVLTF TGTGCCAGTAGTATCCCAGGGGTGAGCTCTGGGGCCAACGTCCTGACTTTC
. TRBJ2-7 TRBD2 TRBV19 CASSTLGLAGASEQYF TGTGCCAGTAGTACCCTGGGACTAGCGGGAGCAAGCGAGCAGTACTTC
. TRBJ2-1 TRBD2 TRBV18 CASSPGLAGVTEQFF TGTGCCAGCTCACCGGGACTAGCGGGAGTAACTGAGCAGTTCTTC
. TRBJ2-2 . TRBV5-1 CASSPNRAATGELFF TGCGCCAGCAGCCCCAACAGGGCCGCCACCGGGGAGCTGTTTTTT
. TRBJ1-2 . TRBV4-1 CASSQLAGTNYGYTF TGCGCCAGCAGCCAACTGGCAGGGACTAACTATGGCTACACCTTC
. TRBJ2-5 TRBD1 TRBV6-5 CASSKTGLVKETQYF TGTGCCAGCAGTAAGACAGGGTTGGTGAAAGAGACCCAGTACTTC
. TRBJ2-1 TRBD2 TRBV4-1 CASSPSIPRLAGGPSYNEQFF TGCGCCAGCAGCCCCTCGATTCCGCGACTAGCGGGAGGGCCGTCCTACAATGAGCAGTTCTTC
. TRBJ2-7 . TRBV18 CASSLNGYEQYF TGTGCCAGCTCCCTCAACGGCTACGAGCAGTACTTC
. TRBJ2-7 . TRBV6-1 CASSRNRHEQYF TGTGCCAGCAGTCGAAACAGGCACGAGCAGTACTTC
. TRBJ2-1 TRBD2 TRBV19 CASSIDPGLNYNEQFF TGTGCCAGTAGTATAGATCCGGGACTAAACTACAATGAGCAGTTCTTC
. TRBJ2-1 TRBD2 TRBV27 CASSLRASGRFALIEQFF TGTGCCAGCAGTTTAAGGGCTAGCGGGAGATTCGCCCTAATAGAGCAGTTCTTC